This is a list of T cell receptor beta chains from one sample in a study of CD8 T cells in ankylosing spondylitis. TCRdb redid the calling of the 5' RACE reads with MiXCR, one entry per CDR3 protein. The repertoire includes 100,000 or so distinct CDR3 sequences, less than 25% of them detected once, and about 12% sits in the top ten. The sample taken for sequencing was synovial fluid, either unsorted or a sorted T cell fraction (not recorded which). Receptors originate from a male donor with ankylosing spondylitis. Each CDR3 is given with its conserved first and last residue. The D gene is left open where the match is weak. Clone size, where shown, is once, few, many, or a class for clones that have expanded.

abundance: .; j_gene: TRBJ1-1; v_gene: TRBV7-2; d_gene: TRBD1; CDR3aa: CASSLGDRVNTEAFF; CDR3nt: TGTGCCAGCAGCTTAGGGGACAGGGTGAACACTGAAGCTTTCTTT
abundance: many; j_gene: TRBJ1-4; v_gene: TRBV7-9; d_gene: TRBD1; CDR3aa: CASSLRVRDRGEKLFF; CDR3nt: TGTGCCAGCAGCTTACGAGTACGGGACAGGGGAGAAAAACTGTTTTTT
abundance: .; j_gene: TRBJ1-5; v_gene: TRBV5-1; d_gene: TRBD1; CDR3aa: CASSAGQGGPQHF; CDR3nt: TGCGCCAGCAGCGCCGGACAGGGTGGTCCCCAGCATTTT
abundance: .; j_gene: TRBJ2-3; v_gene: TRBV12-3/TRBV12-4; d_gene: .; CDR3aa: CASSLVANTQYF; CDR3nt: TGTGCCAGCAGTTTAGTTGCGAATACGCAGTATTTT
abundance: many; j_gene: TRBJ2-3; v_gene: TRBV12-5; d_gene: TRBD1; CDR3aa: CASGPSLNRGLSTDTQYF; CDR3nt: TGTGCTAGTGGTCCCTCTCTTAACAGGGGGCTGAGCACAGATACGCAGTATTTT
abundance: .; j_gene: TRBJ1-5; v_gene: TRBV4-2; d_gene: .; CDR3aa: CASSQDRAGGNQPQHF; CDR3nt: TGTGCCAGCAGCCAAGATAGGGCGGGGGGCAATCAGCCCCAGCATTTT
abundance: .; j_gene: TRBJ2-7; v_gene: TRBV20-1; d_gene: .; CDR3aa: CSARDWDSYEQYF; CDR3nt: TGCAGTGCTAGAGATTGGGACTCCTACGAGCAGTACTTC
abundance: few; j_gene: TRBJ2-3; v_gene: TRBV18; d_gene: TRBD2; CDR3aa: CASSPSTSGTDTQYF; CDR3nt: TGTGCCAGCTCACCAAGCACTAGCGGCACAGATACGCAGTATTTT
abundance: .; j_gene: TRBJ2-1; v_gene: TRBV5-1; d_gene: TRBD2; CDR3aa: CASSLFSSGTYNEQFF; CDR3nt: TGCGCCAGCAGCTTGTTCTCTAGCGGGACCTACAATGAGCAGTTCTTC
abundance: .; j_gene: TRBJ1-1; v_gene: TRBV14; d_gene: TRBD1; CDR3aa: CASSQATGGEAFF; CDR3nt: TGTGCCAGCAGCCAAGCGACAGGGGGTGAAGCTTTCTTT
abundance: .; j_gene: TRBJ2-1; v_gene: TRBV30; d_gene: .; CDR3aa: CAWSRIGMSSYNEQFF; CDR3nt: TGTGCCTGGAGTCGTATAGGGATGAGCTCCTACAATGAGCAGTTCTTC
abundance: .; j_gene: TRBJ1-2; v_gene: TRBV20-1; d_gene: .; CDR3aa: CSVRPGALYTF; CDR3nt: TGCAGTGTGAGGCCCGGCGCCCTGTACACCTTC
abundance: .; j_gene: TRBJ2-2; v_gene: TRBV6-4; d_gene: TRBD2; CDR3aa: CARAPRASGNTGELFF; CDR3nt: TGTGCCAGGGCCCCCCGGGCTAGCGGAAACACCGGGGAGCTGTTTTTT
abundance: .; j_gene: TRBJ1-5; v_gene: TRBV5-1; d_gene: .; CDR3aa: CASSPGGGRSQPQHF; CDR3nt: TGCGCCAGCAGCCCCGGTGGGGGGCGAAGTCAGCCCCAGCATTTT
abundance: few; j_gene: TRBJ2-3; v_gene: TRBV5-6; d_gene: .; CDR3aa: CASSRRPIWQADTQYF; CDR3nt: TGTGCCAGCAGCCGCAGGCCAATCTGGCAGGCAGATACGCAGTATTTT
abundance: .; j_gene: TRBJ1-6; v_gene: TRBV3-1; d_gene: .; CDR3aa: CASSQGGKDSPLHF; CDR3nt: TGTGCCAGCAGCCAAGGGGGCAAGGATTCACCCCTCCACTTT
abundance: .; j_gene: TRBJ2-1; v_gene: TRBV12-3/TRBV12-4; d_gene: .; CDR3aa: CASSLAAGSYNEQFF; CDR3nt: TGTGCCAGCAGTTTAGCGGCGGGGAGCTACAATGAGCAGTTCTTC
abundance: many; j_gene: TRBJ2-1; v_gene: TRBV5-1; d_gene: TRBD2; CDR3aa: CASSGGTSGIGYEQFF; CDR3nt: TGCGCCAGCAGCGGCGGGACTAGCGGAATTGGGTATGAGCAGTTCTTC
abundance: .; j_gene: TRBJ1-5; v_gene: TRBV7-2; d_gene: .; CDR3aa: CASSPWGPPPQHF; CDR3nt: TGTGCCAGCAGCCCTTGGGGACCCCCGCCCCAGCATTTT
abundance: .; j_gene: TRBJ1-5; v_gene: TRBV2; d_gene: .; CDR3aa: CASMIQGPSQPQHF; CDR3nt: TGTGCCAGCATGATACAGGGTCCCAGTCAGCCCCAGCATTTT
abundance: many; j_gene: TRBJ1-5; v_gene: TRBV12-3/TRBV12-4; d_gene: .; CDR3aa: CASSLMGRPDQAQHF; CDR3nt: TGTGCCAGCAGTTTAATGGGACGGCCCGATCAGGCCCAGCATTTT
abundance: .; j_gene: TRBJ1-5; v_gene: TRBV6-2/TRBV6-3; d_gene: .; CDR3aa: CASSPNQGYQPQHF; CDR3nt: TGTGCCAGCAGCCCAAATCAGGGGTATCAGCCCCAGCATTTT
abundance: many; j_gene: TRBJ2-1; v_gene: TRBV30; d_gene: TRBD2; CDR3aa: CAWSRGLGIYGTSGSSLNEQFF; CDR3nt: TGTGCCTGGAGTAGGGGGTTGGGGATCTACGGGACTAGCGGGAGTTCCCTCAATGAGCAGTTCTTC
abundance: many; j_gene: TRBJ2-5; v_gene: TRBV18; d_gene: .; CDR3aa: CASSTQETQYF; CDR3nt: TGCGCCAGCAGCACCCAAGAGACCCAGTACTTC
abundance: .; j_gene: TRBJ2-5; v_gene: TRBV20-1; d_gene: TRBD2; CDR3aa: CSARPRGSGRRETQYF; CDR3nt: TGCAGTGCTAGACCGCGGGGTAGCGGGAGACGGGAGACCCAGTACTTC
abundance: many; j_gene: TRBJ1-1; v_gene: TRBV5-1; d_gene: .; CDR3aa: CASSLSHNTEAFF; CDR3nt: TGCGCCAGCAGCTTGTCACACAACACTGAAGCTTTCTTT
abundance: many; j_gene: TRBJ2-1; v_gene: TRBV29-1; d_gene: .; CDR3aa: CSVEERFESYNEQFF; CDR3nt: TGCAGCGTTGAGGAGCGGTTTGAATCCTACAATGAGCAGTTCTTC
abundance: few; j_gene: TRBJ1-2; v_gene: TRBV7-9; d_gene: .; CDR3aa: CASSLDVIWTYGYTF; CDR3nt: TGTGCCAGCAGCTTAGATGTCATTTGGACCTATGGCTACACCTTC
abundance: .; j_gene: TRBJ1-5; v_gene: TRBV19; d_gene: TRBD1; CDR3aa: CASSIPGQGVDQPQHF; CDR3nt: TGTGCCAGTAGTATCCCGGGACAGGGAGTGGATCAGCCCCAGCATTTT
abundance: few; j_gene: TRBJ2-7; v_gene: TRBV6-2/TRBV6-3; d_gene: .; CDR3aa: CASSYPWDLPGHEQYF; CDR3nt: TGTGCCAGCAGCTACCCATGGGACCTCCCGGGCCACGAGCAGTACTTC
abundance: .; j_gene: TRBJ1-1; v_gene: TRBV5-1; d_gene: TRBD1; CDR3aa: CASSSQGDTEAFF; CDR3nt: TGCGCCAGCAGCTCACAGGGGGATACTGAAGCTTTCTTT
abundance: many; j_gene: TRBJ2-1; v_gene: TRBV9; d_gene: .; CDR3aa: CASSVEGEYNEQFF; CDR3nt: TGTGCCAGCAGCGTAGAGGGGGAGTACAATGAGCAGTTCTTC